Listed below are T cell receptor beta chains from one sample, sequenced in a study of blood T cell repertoires in COVID-19. The method was immunoSEQ multiplex PCR; TCRdb's version includes in-frame clones alone and lacks a portion of them. This table has more than 150,000 clones, under 85% appearing once. The sequencing input was peripheral blood. These receptors came from a human donor in a cohort sampled during active COVID-19. Each CDR3 is given with its conserved first and last residue. Each record gives: J gene, D gene, V gene, clone size, CDR3 DNA, CDR3 protein. A D gene is named only where the DNA matches it firmly. Rows may omit the clone size; those that give it use once, few, many or a size class.

TRBJ2-3 TRBD2 TRBV18 once TGTGCCAGCTCACCGCAAACTAGCGGGGGGACAGATACGCAGTATTTT CASSPQTSGGTDTQYF
TRBJ2-7 NA TRBV6-6 NA TGTGCCAGCAGTTACACCGTGTGGGCGGGCTACGAGCAGTACTTC CASSYTVWAGYEQYF
TRBJ2-4 TRBD2 TRBV7-9 NA TGTGCCAGCAGCTTAGGCTTAGCGGGGGGGCCTCTGGCCAAAAACATTCAGTACTTC CASSLGLAGGPLAKNIQYF
TRBJ2-3 TRBD2 TRBV11-3 NA TGTGCCAGCAGCCCGGGGGGGCCGGAGCGCACAGATACGCAGTATTTT CASSPGGPERTDTQYF
TRBJ1-1 TRBD1 TRBV11-2 NA TGTGCCAGCAGCTCGCAGGGACAGTCGAACACTGAAGCTTTCTTT CASSSQGQSNTEAFF
TRBJ2-7 NA TRBV5-6 NA TGTGCCAGCAGCTTCGGACAGTCCCACGAGCAGTACTTC CASSFGQSHEQYF
TRBJ2-7 NA TRBV5-4 few TGTGCCAGCAGCTTGGATAGTTTCGAGCAGTACTTC CASSLDSFEQYF
TRBJ1-2 TRBD1 TRBV7-3 NA TGTGCCAGCAGCTCGTCAGGGGGCGCAGATGGCTACACCTTC CASSSSGGADGYTF
TRBJ1-1 TRBD1 TRBV5-6 once TGTGCCAGCAGCTGGGACAGGAACACTGAAGCTTTCTTT CASSWDRNTEAFF
TRBJ1-1 NA TRBV30 NA TGTGCCTGGAGCACAGGGTATAACACTGAAGCTTTCTTT CAWSTGYNTEAFF
TRBJ2-7 TRBD1 TRBV6-5 NA TGTGCCATCCCGAGAGGGGGCTTAAGGGAGCAGTACTTC CAIPRGGLREQYF
TRBJ1-1 NA TRBV19 NA TGTGCCGGGACATTAGGGGCTGAAGCTTTCTTT CAGTLGAEAFF
TRBJ1-1 TRBD1 TRBV30 NA TGTGCCTGGAGTGTCTCACAGGGGGGGAACACTGAAGCTTTCTTT CAWSVSQGGNTEAFF
TRBJ1-4 NA TRBV5-6 NA TGTGCCAGCAGCTTGAGTAGGGAGGCAACTAATGAAAAACTGTTTTTT CASSLSREATNEKLFF
TRBJ1-1 NA TRBV19 NA TGTGCCAGTAGCACATACACTGAAGCTTTCTTT CASSTYTEAFF
TRBJ1-6 NA TRBV4-1 NA TGCGCCAGCAGACGGGTCGGTGGAAATAATTCACCCCTCCACTTT CASRRVGGNNSPLHF
TRBJ2-2 NA TRBV6-1 NA TGTGCCAGCAGTGTTATAGACAGGTGGAACACCGGGGAGCTGTTTTTT CASSVIDRWNTGELFF
TRBJ2-7 NA TRBV10-3 NA TGTGCCACTGGACAGACCTACGAGCAGTACTTC CATGQTYEQYF
TRBJ2-7 NA TRBV6-7 NA TGTGCCAGCAGTTACTTAGCGGAGAGCTCCTACGAGCAGTACTTC CASSYLAESSYEQYF
TRBJ2-3 TRBD2 TRBV11-2 NA TGTGCCAGCAGCTTAGGAGCCCACGGGGGGGGCACAGATACGCAGTATTTT CASSLGAHGGGTDTQYF
TRBJ2-1 TRBD1 TRBV19 NA TGTGCCAGTAGTCGGACAGGTCCCCCATTCAATGAGCAGTTCTTC CASSRTGPPFNEQFF
TRBJ2-1 NA TRBV6-5 NA TGTGCCAGCAGGGACAGCTACAATGAGCAGTTCTTC CASRDSYNEQFF
TRBJ2-7 NA TRBV4-1 NA TGCGCCAGCAGCCAAGGGACAGAAGGGTTTGCCTCCTACGAGCAGTACTTC CASSQGTEGFASYEQYF
TRBJ1-1 NA TRBV6-5 NA TGTGCCAGCAGTTACGCGACTCGAGGGACTGAAGCTTTCTTT CASSYATRGTEAFF
TRBJ2-5 NA TRBV19 NA TGTGCCAGTAGTATATACAGGCAAGAGACCCAGTACTTC CASSIYRQETQYF
TRBJ2-7 NA TRBV30 NA TGTGCCTGGAACCTTGAGGGGCTCTCCCGGGGGGAGCAGTACTTC CAWNLEGLSRGEQYF
TRBJ2-3 NA TRBV5-1 NA TGCGCCAGCAGCTTGGCCTCAGGGGAGGATACGCAGTATTTT CASSLASGEDTQYF
TRBJ1-2 TRBD1 TRBV9 once TGTGCCAGCAGCGTAGACCCCCTCGACAGGGCGATTGGCTACACCTTC CASSVDPLDRAIGYTF
TRBJ2-3 NA TRBV7-3 NA TGTGCCAGCAGCTTAAACGGTGCGGGCTTAGATACGCAGTATTTT CASSLNGAGLDTQYF
TRBJ2-7 NA TRBV9 NA TGTGCCAGCAGCGTAGGGGGGGAATCCACCTACGAGCAGTACTTC CASSVGGESTYEQYF
TRBJ1-6 NA TRBV5-8 NA TGTGCCAGCAGCGGGGGCTCCCATAATTCACCCCTCCACTTT CASSGGSHNSPLHF
TRBJ1-1 TRBD1 TRBV15 NA TGTGCCACCAGCAGGGGAGTAGGGACAGGGAACACTGAAGCTTTCTTT CATSRGVGTGNTEAFF
TRBJ2-7 TRBD1 TRBV2 NA TGTGCCAGCAGTGAAATTACAGGGGCTTCCTACGAGCAGTACTTC CASSEITGASYEQYF
TRBJ2-7 NA TRBV6-6 NA TGTGCCAGCAATACCGGGACTTACTCCTACGAGCAGTACTTC CASNTGTYSYEQYF
TRBJ1-5 NA TRBV11-2 NA TGTGCCAGCAGCTTAGACAGGTCTGGACAGCCCCAGCATTTT CASSLDRSGQPQHF
TRBJ2-2 NA TRBV5-4 NA TGTGCCAGCAGCTTGGAGACAGGTTACACCGGGGAGCTGTTTTTT CASSLETGYTGELFF
TRBJ1-5 TRBD1 TRBV5-5 NA TGTGCCAGCAGCCTACAGGGGATCCCTTATAGCAATCAGCCCCAGCATTTT CASSLQGIPYSNQPQHF
TRBJ1-1 NA TRBV7-9 NA TGTGCCAGCAAAATGACAGGGAACACTGAAGCTTTCTTT CASKMTGNTEAFF
TRBJ2-5 TRBD2 TRBV11-2 NA TGTGCCAGCAGCCCCCGACTAGCGGGGGGCGGGGAGACCCAGTACTTC CASSPRLAGGGETQYF
TRBJ1-1 TRBD1 TRBV11-2 NA TGTGCCAGCAGCTCCACTCCCCCTACCGACAGGGAGAACACTGAAGCTTTCTTT CASSSTPPTDRENTEAFF
TRBJ1-3 NA TRBV2 NA TGTGCCAGCAGTGAAGGGGGCCGAAACACCATATATTTT CASSEGGRNTIYF
TRBJ2-3 NA TRBV6-5 NA TGTGCCAGCAGTCCAACACAGGGCCCCACAGATACGCAGTATTTT CASSPTQGPTDTQYF
TRBJ2-3 TRBD1 TRBV5-1 NA TGCGCCAGCAGCTGGACCCCGGGACAGGGGTGGGCAGATACGCAGTATTTT CASSWTPGQGWADTQYF
TRBJ2-6 NA TRBV7-8 NA TGTGCCAGCAGCGAGACTGGGGCCAACGTCCTGACTTTC CASSETGANVLTF
TRBJ1-1 NA TRBV25-1 NA TGTGCCAGCAGTCCTCCCCAGGGTAGGGACACTGAAGCTTTCTTT CASSPPQGRDTEAFF
TRBJ2-7 TRBD2 TRBV10-3 NA TGTGCCATCAGTGAAGCCCTAGCGGGGGGCCCGACAGACGAGCAGTACTTC CAISEALAGGPTDEQYF
TRBJ2-7 TRBD1 TRBV5-1 NA TGCGCCAGCAGCTTGGCACAGGGGGCGAGGTACGAGCAGTACTTC CASSLAQGARYEQYF
TRBJ1-5 NA TRBV4-1 NA TGCGCCAGCAGCCAAGAGGCAGGGTTCGTCAATCAGCCCCAGCATTTT CASSQEAGFVNQPQHF
TRBJ1-3 NA TRBV2 once TGTGCCAGCAGTGGGGGGCTTGGAAACACCATATATTTT CASSGGLGNTIYF
TRBJ1-5 TRBD1 TRBV12-5 NA TGTGCTAGTGGTTTGCCCGACAGGGTGGCTCAGCCCCAGCATTTT CASGLPDRVAQPQHF
TRBJ2-7 NA TRBV12-3/TRBV12-4 NA TGTGCCAGCAGTTCCCCACTGGCCTACGAGCAGTACTTC CASSSPLAYEQYF